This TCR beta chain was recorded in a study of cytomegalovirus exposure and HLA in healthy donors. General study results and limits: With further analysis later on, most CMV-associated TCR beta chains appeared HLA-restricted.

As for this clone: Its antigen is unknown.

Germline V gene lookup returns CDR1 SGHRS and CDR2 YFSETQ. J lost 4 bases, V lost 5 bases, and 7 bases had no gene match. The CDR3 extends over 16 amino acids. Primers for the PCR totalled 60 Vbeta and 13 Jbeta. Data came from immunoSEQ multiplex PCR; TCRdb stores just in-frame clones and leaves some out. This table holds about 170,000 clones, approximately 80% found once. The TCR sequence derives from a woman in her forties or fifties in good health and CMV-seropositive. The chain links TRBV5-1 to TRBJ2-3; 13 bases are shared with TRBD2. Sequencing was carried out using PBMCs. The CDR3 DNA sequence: TGCGCCAGCAGTTTACTAGCGGGGGGGTTGGCAGATACGCAGTATTTT. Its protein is CASSLLAGGLADTQYF. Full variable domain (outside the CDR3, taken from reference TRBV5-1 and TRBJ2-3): KAGVTQTPRYLIKTRGQQVTLSCSPISGHRSVSWYQQTPGQGLQFLFEYFSETQRNKGNFPGRFSGRQFSNSRSEMNVSTLELGDSALYLCASSLLAGGLADTQYFGPGTRLTVL.